This T cell receptor (beta chain) comes out of a study of vaccination effects on CD4 cells after COVID-19. Study outcomes and limitations: Only a few convalescent patients and no early post-infection timepoints featured in the study.

Sequenced by immunoSEQ multiplex PCR; TCRdb stores in-frame clones only, minus some. Here the sample spans some 70,000 clones, 75% to 85% being singletons. Trimming removed 5 bases from V and 4 bases from J; junction bases left unmatched: 15. CDR3 size: 19 residues. The germline CDR1 and CDR2 sequences are SEHNR and FQNEAQ (reference sequence). For this clone: What it binds is unknown.

Antigen-specific CD4+ T cells expanded by the ViraFEST assay with viral peptide pools were then sequenced. Cultured cells yielded isolated CD4+ T cells after 10 days. As their vaccination, participants received two doses of either BNT162b2 or mRNA-1273. This receptor was obtained from a human donor who received a COVID-19 vaccine. The chain uses TRBV7-9 and TRBJ2-1; 12 nucleotides line up with TRBD2. The sequences come from CD4+ T cells from PBMCs cultured with HCoV-229E spike peptides, collected after COVID-19 vaccination. The CDR3 spells CASSTWPGLAGRPYNEQFF. As DNA, the CDR3 is TGTGCCAGCAGCACATGGCCTGGACTAGCGGGGCGACCTTACAATGAGCAGTTCTTC.